What follows are 22 T cell receptor beta chains derived from one specimen sequenced in a study of T cell responses to AZD1222 COVID-19 vaccine. Here immunoSEQ multiplex PCR was the method, and the copy in TCRdb shows in-frame clones only, minus some. The table has 150,000 or so clones, around nine tenths seen once. Source: peripheral blood, taken on day 0 of AZD1222 vaccination. The source is an adult in good health.

This clone was seen a single time. This rearrangement joins TRBV6-5 to TRBJ2-7, with TRBD2 matching over 7 bases. The CDR3 is 15 amino acids. Germline lookup yields CDR1 MNHEY and CDR2 SVGAGI. J was trimmed by 3 bases and V by 4 bases; bases with no gene match: 9. CDR3 sequence reads: CASSFSGASGYEQYF. CDR3 nucleotide sequence: TGTGCCAGCAGTTTTTCCGGGGCTAGCGGCTACGAGCAGTACTTC.

V gene TRBV19 combines with J gene TRBJ1-2; 8 bases map to TRBD1. The CDR3 contains 15 residues. V trimming: 3 bases; J trimming: 5 bases; junction bases outside the gene matches: 8. Germline CDR1 is LNHDA and CDR2 is SQIVND (reference sequence). The CDR3 spells CASSIGTGLTYGYTF. Written as DNA, the CDR3 is TGTGCCAGTAGTATTGGGACAGGCCTCACTTATGGCTACACCTTC.

The gene calls are TRBV6-2 or TRBV6-3 and TRBJ1-1; no firm D call. Trimming took 3 bases from V and 5 from J, leaving 13 bases between them. Germline CDR1 reads MNHEY; CDR2 reads SVGEGT. The CDR3 loop spans 14 amino acids. The CDR3 loop reads CASSYLAKGTEAFF. The CDR3 nucleotides read TGTGCCAGCAGTTATTTAGCGAAAGGGACTGAAGCTTTCTTT.

This clone came up once. The V call is TRBV19, the J call TRBJ2-3; D might be TRBD2 (5 bases). The length of the CDR3 is 14 residues. Trimming took off 3 bases at V and 2 bases at J, with 9 bases between the two ends. Germline-derived CDR1 and CDR2 are LNHDA and SQIVND (reference sequence). CDR3 sequence: CASSIGADTDTQYF. In DNA, the CDR3 is TGTGCCAGTAGTATTGGAGCGGACACAGATACGCAGTATTTT.

The J gene is TRBJ1-2, the V gene TRBV5-1; 11 bases line up with TRBD1. The CDR3 is made up of 14 amino acids. Germline CDR1 and CDR2: SGHRS and YFSETQ. V was pared by 4 bases and J by 5 bases, with 4 bases of the junction left unmatched. CDR3 DNA sequence: TGCGCCAGCAGCAATGGACAGGGGGCTTATGGCTACACCTTC. This gives the protein CASSNGQGAYGYTF.

The V call is TRBV14, the J call TRBJ1-1; unclear D gene. V dropped 0 bases and J dropped 1 base, with 6 bases sitting between them. Germline V gene data show CDR1 as SGHDN and CDR2 as FVKESK. The CDR3 sequence is 14 residues long. For the CDR3, the DNA is TGTGCCAGCAGCCAAGACTGGGCGAACACTGAAGCTTTCTTT. It codes for CASSQDWANTEAFF.

This clone has only one observation. The gene calls are TRBV5-1 and TRBJ1-2, with 8 bases fitting TRBD1. Germline lookup yields CDR1 SGHRS and CDR2 YFSETQ. J lost 5 bases, V lost 4 bases, and 7 bases had no gene match. This CDR3 is built from 14 residues. The CDR3 sequence is CASSPRDRTYGYTF. DNA for the CDR3: TGCGCCAGCAGCCCCCGGGACAGGACATATGGCTACACCTTC.

This chain connects TRBV5-6 to TRBJ2-2; D possibly corresponds to TRBD2 (6 bases). V shed 1 base and J shed 3 bases, with 7 bases lying between them. The CDR3 loop spans 14 amino acids. The V gene's germline CDR1 is SGHDT and CDR2 YYEEEE. The CDR3 DNA follows: TGTGCCAGCAGCTTGCCGGGAGACACCGGGGAGCTGTTTTTT. This codes for CASSLPGDTGELFF.

The genes are TRBV29-1 and TRBJ1-3; D gene uncertain. V was cut by 3 bases and J by 0 bases, with 6 bases left in between. The CDR3 totals 13 residues. CDR1 SQVTM and CDR2 ANQGSEA come from the germline V gene. Here the CDR3 DNA reads TGCAGCGTTGACCTCGGCTCTGGAAACACCATATATTTT. Translating gives CSVDLGSGNTIYF.

CDR3 loop: CAWSVGPYEQYF. In nucleotides, the CDR3 is TGTGCCTGGAGTGTTGGTCCCTACGAGCAGTACTTC. The chain is built from TRBV30 and TRBJ2-7; unclear D gene. From germline, CDR1 is GTSNPN and CDR2 SVGIG (reference sequence). The CDR3 has 12 residues. V lost 0 bases to trimming and J lost 2 bases, with 5 bases between them.

The J gene is TRBJ2-7, the V gene TRBV6-1; 9 bases map to TRBD1. The CDR3 consists of 15 residues. Trimming removed 3 bases from V and 1 base from J; junction bases left unmatched: 4. Looked up from germline, CDR1 is MNHNS and CDR2 is SASEGT. The DNA for the CDR3 is TGTGCCAGCAGTGACCCGGGACAGGGTTCCTACGAGCAGTACTTC. Its protein is CASSDPGQGSYEQYF.

The genes are TRBV7-3 and TRBJ2-6; possibly TRBD1 for D (6 bases). The CDR3 consists of 16 residues. In germline, CDR1 is SGHTA, CDR2 FQGTGA. This CDR3 is CVDRDNLLGGANVLTF. In nucleotides, the CDR3 is TGTGTGGACCGGGACAACTTGCTAGGAGGGGCCAACGTCCTGACTTTC.

The chain employs TRBV6-5 and TRBJ1-3, with D unclear. CDR3 length: 15 residues. Germline CDR1 reads MNHEY; CDR2 reads SVGAGI. V dropped 6 bases and J dropped 0 bases, with 12 bases sitting between them. The CDR3 nucleotides read TGTGCCAGCAGACCATCTCAGGACTCTGGAAACACCATATATTTT. Translation gives CASRPSQDSGNTIYF.

This clone was counted between two and nine times. DNA for the CDR3: TGTGCCAGCAGCTTAGTTGCAGGCGTTGGAAACACCATATATTTT. Residues: CASSLVAGVGNTIYF. J is TRBJ1-3 and V is TRBV11-3; no clear D. The length of the CDR3 is 15 residues. Germline V gene lookup returns CDR1 SGHNT and CDR2 YENEEA. The V end was cut by 1 base, the J end by 3 bases, with 10 bases between.

The rearrangement joins TRBV5-4 to TRBJ1-2, with a tentative D call TRBD1 (6 bases). The CDR3 has 12 residues. V was cut by 2 bases and J by 6 bases, with 8 bases left in between. Looked up from germline, CDR1 is SGHNT and CDR2 is YYREEE (reference sequence). CDR3 amino acids: CASSFYRDGYTF. CDR3 bases: TGTGCCAGCAGCTTTTACAGGGATGGCTACACCTTC. Drawing the rest from reference TRBV5-4 and TRBJ1-2, the complete variable domain is ETGVTQSPTHLIKTRGQQVTLRCSSQSGHNTVSWYQQALGQGPQFIFQYYREEENGRGNFPPRFSGLQFPNYSSELNVNALELDDSALYLCASSFYRDGYTFGSGTRLTVV.

This sequence joins TRBV28 and TRBJ1-2; a possible D gene is TRBD1 (6 bases). Deletions cut 4 bases from V and 5 bases from J, with 14 bases between. This CDR3 comprises 14 residues. Germline V gene data show CDR1 as MDHEN and CDR2 as SYDVKM. The CDR3 spells CASSYGVGAYGYTF. The CDR3 coding sequence is TGTGCCAGCAGTTACGGAGTGGGGGCGTATGGCTACACCTTC.

Details on this clone: The sample has other DNA sequences that encode this CDR3 too. The chain couples TRBV19 to TRBJ1-5; TRBD1 matches 8 bases. Per germline, CDR1 LNHDA and CDR2 SQIVND (reference sequence). This CDR3 contains 15 residues. Trimming cost V 6 bases and J 2 bases; bases outside gene matches: 6. CDR3 protein: CASRDRGGGNQPQHF. The CDR3 coding sequence is TGTGCCAGTAGAGACAGGGGAGGTGGCAATCAGCCCCAGCATTTT.

The CDR3 spells CATSVGINTEAFF. CDR3 bases: TGTGCCACCAGTGTGGGGATTAACACTGAAGCTTTCTTT. The chain carries TRBV24-1 and TRBJ1-1; D gene ambiguous. Per germline, CDR1 KGHDR and CDR2 SFDVKD. Trimming took 5 bases from V and 2 from J, leaving 8 bases between them. The CDR3 loop spans 13 amino acids.

This chain connects TRBV7-8 to TRBJ1-6; D remains unclear. Between the trimmed V and J ends, which lost 5 bases and 8 bases, there was a span of 10 bases. This CDR3 has 13 amino acids. CDR1 and CDR2 (germline): SGHVS, FQNEAQ. Here the CDR3 reads CASSLRPYSPLHF. The CDR3 DNA is TGTGCCAGCAGCCTACGGCCCTATTCACCCCTCCACTTT.

The chain recombines TRBV7-2 with TRBJ1-4, with D possibly matching TRBD1 (6 bases). V was cut by 2 bases and J by 2 bases, with 9 bases left in between. The CDR3 sequence is 15 residues long. Germline assignment: CDR1 SGHTA and CDR2 FQGNSA. CDR3 sequence: CASSLTGHTNEKLFF. CDR3 bases: TGTGCCAGCAGCTTAACGGGACACACTAATGAAAAACTGTTTTTT. Full variable domain (outside the CDR3, taken from reference TRBV7-2 and TRBJ1-4): GAGVSQSPSNKVTEKGKDVELRCDPISGHTALYWYRQSLGQGLEFLIYFQGNSAPDKSGLPSDRFSAERTGGSVSTLTIQRTQQEDSAVYLCASSLTGHTNEKLFFGSGTQLSVL.

In its sample, this clone was seen a few times. The CDR3, as DNA: TGTGCCAGCTCACCCCTACAGGGTCTCGACACTGAAGCTTTCTTT. It specifies CASSPLQGLDTEAFF. The chain joins TRBV18 to TRBJ1-1, with D possibly TRBD1 on 6 matching bases. Between the trimmed V and J ends, which lost 3 bases and 3 bases, there was a span of 14 bases. Germline CDR1 and CDR2: KGHSH and LQKENI. This CDR3 has 15 residues.

The chain recombines TRBV5-1 with TRBJ1-1, with 9 bases lining up with TRBD1. CDR1 is SGHRS, CDR2 YFSETQ, per germline. This CDR3 region has 14 residues. V lost 4 bases and J lost 1; bases outside the gene matches: 2. The CDR3 sequence is CASSEGQGNTEAFF. The CDR3 DNA is TGCGCCAGCAGCGAGGGACAGGGGAACACTGAAGCTTTCTTT. Variable domain in full (rest from reference TRBV5-1 and TRBJ1-1): KAGVTQTPRYLIKTRGQQVTLSCSPISGHRSVSWYQQTPGQGLQFLFEYFSETQRNKGNFPGRFSGRQFSNSRSEMNVSTLELGDSALYLCASSEGQGNTEAFFGQGTRLTVV.